This is a list of T cell receptor beta chains from one sample in a study of identical twins. Each CDR3 protein gets one entry after TCRdb re-called the 5' RACE reads with MiXCR. The sample shows about 810,000 distinct CDR3 sequences, roughly an eighth of them seen only once. Another study also made use of these data, one on yellow fever vaccine responses in identical twins.

Sequencing was carried out using PBMCs. The receptors were gathered from a woman aged 18-29 years in good health. Both conserved end residues are part of each CDR3. A D gene is named only where the DNA matches it firmly. Expanded clones are given a class, and other clones once, few, many or no size at all.

NA	TRBV19	TRBJ2-7	TRBD2	CASSGLLAGEYEQYF	TGTGCCAGTAGTGGTCTCCTAGCGGGAGAATACGAGCAGTACTTC
few	TRBV11-2	TRBJ2-1	TRBD2	CASSLINSGRGNEQFF	TGTGCCAGCAGCTTAATAAATAGCGGGAGGGGCAATGAGCAGTTCTTC
many	TRBV6-5	TRBJ2-3	NA	CASSYSPFWANTDTQYF	TGTGCCAGCAGTTACTCTCCCTTTTGGGCGAACACAGATACGCAGTATTTT
NA	TRBV6-1	TRBJ1-6	NA	CASRTTEGFSPLHF	TGTGCCAGCCGAACAACAGAGGGTTTTTCACCCCTCCACTTT
NA	TRBV5-1	TRBJ2-7	NA	CASSLLGQDAYEQYF	TGCGCCAGCAGCTTGCTGGGGCAGGACGCCTACGAGCAGTACTTC
NA	TRBV3-1	TRBJ2-1	NA	CASSQATSGTKQFF	TGTGCCAGCAGCCAAGCCACAAGCGGGACAAAGCAGTTCTTC
few	TRBV5-1	TRBJ1-1	NA	CASSLGQVLNTEAFF	TGCGCCAGCAGCTTGGGACAGGTGTTGAACACTGAAGCTTTCTTT
few	TRBV10-1	TRBJ2-3	TRBD2	CATRPGTSGDTQYF	TGCGCCACCCGACCCGGGACTAGCGGAGATACGCAGTATTTT
NA	TRBV10-2	TRBJ2-1	TRBD2	CASSAGLATNEQFF	TGCGCCAGCAGTGCGGGACTAGCTACTAATGAGCAGTTCTTC
NA	TRBV4-1	TRBJ2-6	NA	CASSQARVMSMSGANVLTF	TGCGCCAGCAGCCAAGCTCGGGTCATGAGCATGTCTGGGGCCAACGTCCTGACTTTC
few	TRBV20-1	TRBJ2-5	NA	CSAQEETQYF	TGCAGTGCCCAAGAAGAGACCCAGTACTTC
NA	TRBV28	TRBJ2-7	TRBD2	CASSFGTSGRRSVGYEQYF	TGTGCCAGCAGTTTTGGGACTAGCGGGAGAAGGTCTGTGGGATACGAGCAGTACTTC
few	TRBV20-1	TRBJ2-6	NA	CSARPEPGANVLTF	TGCAGTGCTCGACCGGAGCCTGGGGCCAACGTCCTGACTTTC
few	TRBV25-1	TRBJ1-1	TRBD1	CASSDLPEDRASEAFF	TGTGCCAGCAGTGACCTACCCGAGGACAGGGCGAGCGAAGCTTTCTTT
NA	TRBV12-3/TRBV12-4	TRBJ2-1	NA	CASSSRAAPPNNEQFF	TGTGCCAGCAGTTCCCGGGCCGCCCCACCTAACAATGAGCAGTTCTTC
NA	TRBV28	TRBJ2-6	NA	CASSSRTGGANVLTF	TGTGCCAGCAGTTCGCGGACTGGAGGGGCCAACGTCCTGACTTTC
NA	TRBV5-6	TRBJ2-1	TRBD2	CASSTLAGESYNEQFF	TGTGCCAGCAGCACATTAGCGGGAGAATCCTACAATGAGCAGTTCTTC
few	TRBV11-1	TRBJ2-6	NA	CASSFYRESRSSGANVLTF	TGTGCCAGCAGCTTTTATCGGGAGTCGAGGAGCTCTGGGGCCAACGTCCTGACTTTC
NA	TRBV6-5	TRBJ2-1	NA	CASSTRQKQFF	TGTGCCAGCAGTACACGACAGAAGCAGTTCTTC
many	TRBV4-1	TRBJ2-3	TRBD2	CASSQDQGLAADTQYF	TGCGCCAGCAGCCAAGATCAGGGACTAGCTGCAGATACGCAGTATTTT
NA	TRBV7-3	TRBJ2-2	TRBD1	CASRNQGDTGELFF	TGTGCCAGCAGAAATCAGGGGGACACCGGGGAGCTGTTTTTT
many	TRBV4-1	TRBJ1-1	NA	CASSQTTGKSTEAFF	TGCGCCAGCAGCCAGACTACAGGGAAAAGCACTGAAGCTTTCTTT
NA	TRBV7-9	TRBJ2-3	TRBD1	CASSLAGDRESDTQYF	TGTGCCAGCAGCTTAGCAGGGGACAGGGAGTCAGATACGCAGTATTTT
many	TRBV5-1	TRBJ2-6	NA	CASSQPGANVLTF	TGCGCCAGCAGCCAACCTGGGGCCAACGTCCTGACTTTC
few	TRBV18	TRBJ2-5	TRBD1	CASSPFQGPGGETQYF	TGTGCCAGCTCACCATTTCAAGGTCCAGGGGGTGAGACCCAGTACTTC
NA	TRBV29-1	TRBJ1-5	NA	CSVVDSQLGSNQPQHF	TGCAGCGTTGTAGATTCCCAGCTGGGGAGCAATCAGCCCCAGCATTTT
few	TRBV4-1	TRBJ2-3	NA	CASSQVAADTQYF	TGCGCCAGCAGCCAAGTGGCGGCAGATACGCAGTATTTT
NA	TRBV21-1	TRBJ2-2	NA	CASSTLLAGGELFF	TGTGCCAGCAGCACATTACTAGCGGGCGGGGAGCTGTTTTTT
few	TRBV20-1	TRBJ2-5	NA	CSARRTHQETQYF	TGCAGTGCTAGACGGACACATCAAGAGACCCAGTACTTC
few	TRBV6-1	TRBJ1-4	NA	CASSTSQGGSEKLFF	TGTGCCAGCAGTACCTCACAGGGTGGGAGTGAAAAACTGTTTTTT
few	TRBV5-1	TRBJ2-2	TRBD1	CASSRTGGARTGELFF	TGCGCCAGCAGCCGCACAGGGGGCGCACGGACCGGGGAGCTGTTTTTT
few	TRBV20-1	TRBJ2-7	NA	CSARPKEYEQYF	TGCAGTGCTAGACCGAAAGAGTACGAGCAGTACTTC
NA	TRBV19	TRBJ2-2	TRBD1	CASRARDRGAGELFF	TGTGCCAGTAGGGCCCGGGACAGGGGCGCCGGGGAGCTGTTTTTT
few	TRBV12-3/TRBV12-4	TRBJ2-2	NA	CASSSGTLPGELFF	TGTGCCAGCAGTTCTGGCACACTCCCCGGGGAGCTGTTTTTT
many	TRBV3-1	TRBJ2-1	NA	CASSQAIRTLDEQFF	TGTGCCAGCAGCCAAGCGATCCGGACCCTCGATGAGCAGTTCTTC
NA	TRBV7-6	TRBJ2-5	NA	CASSLGTGLETQYF	TGTGCCAGCAGCTTAGGTACAGGGCTGGAGACCCAGTACTTC
few	TRBV6-6	TRBJ1-2	NA	CASSYVSLGYTF	TGTGCCAGCAGTTATGTCTCACTAGGCTACACCTTC
few	TRBV6-5	TRBJ2-3	NA	CASSYGLAVTDTQYF	TGTGCCAGCAGTTATGGTTTAGCGGTCACAGATACGCAGTATTTT
NA	TRBV20-1	TRBJ2-2	NA	CSARVGQGPNTGELFF	TGCAGTGCTAGAGTAGGGCAGGGACCGAACACCGGGGAGCTGTTTTTT
few	TRBV10-3	TRBJ1-3	NA	CAITEGGNTIYF	TGTGCCATCACGGAGGGGGGAAACACCATATATTTT
NA	TRBV6-2/TRBV6-3	TRBJ1-5	NA	CASSYEGFYSNQPQHF	TGTGCCAGCAGTTACGAGGGTTTCTATAGCAATCAGCCCCAGCATTTT
few	TRBV28	TRBJ2-5	NA	CASRRSTVQETQYF	TGTGCCAGCAGGCGTTCGACTGTCCAAGAGACCCAGTACTTC
NA	TRBV20-1	TRBJ2-7	NA	CSAGGRGGPSDFTYEQYF	TGCAGTGCTGGGGGGAGAGGGGGCCCGTCGGACTTCACCTACGAGCAGTACTTC
few	TRBV4-1	TRBJ1-3	TRBD1	CASSQDPPGQGSVFSGNTIYF	TGCGCCAGCAGCCAAGACCCACCGGGACAGGGGTCAGTGTTTTCTGGAAACACCATATATTTT
NA	TRBV6-2/TRBV6-3	TRBJ2-1	NA	CASSYSNIGGNEQFF	TGTGCCAGCAGTTACTCGAATATAGGGGGGAATGAGCAGTTCTTC
many	TRBV27	TRBJ1-2	TRBD1	CASSSPSHQGGYGYTF	TGTGCCAGCAGTTCCCCCTCTCACCAGGGGGGCTATGGCTACACCTTC